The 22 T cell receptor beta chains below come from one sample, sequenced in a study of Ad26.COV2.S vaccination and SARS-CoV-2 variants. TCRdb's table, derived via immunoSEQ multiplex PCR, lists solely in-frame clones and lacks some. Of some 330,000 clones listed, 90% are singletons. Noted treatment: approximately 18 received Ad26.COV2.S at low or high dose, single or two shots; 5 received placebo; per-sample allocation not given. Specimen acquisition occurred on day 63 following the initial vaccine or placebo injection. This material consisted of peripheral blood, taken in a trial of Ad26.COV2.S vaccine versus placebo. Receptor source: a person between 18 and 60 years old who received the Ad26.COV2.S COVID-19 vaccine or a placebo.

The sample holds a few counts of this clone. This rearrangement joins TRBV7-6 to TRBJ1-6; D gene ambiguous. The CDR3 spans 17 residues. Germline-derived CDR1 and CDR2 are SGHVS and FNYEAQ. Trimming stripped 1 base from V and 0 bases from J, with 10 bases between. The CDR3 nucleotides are TGTGCCAGCAGCTTAGAAACAAGGAGCTCCTATAATTCACCCCTCCACTTT. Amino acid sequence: CASSLETRSSYNSPLHF.

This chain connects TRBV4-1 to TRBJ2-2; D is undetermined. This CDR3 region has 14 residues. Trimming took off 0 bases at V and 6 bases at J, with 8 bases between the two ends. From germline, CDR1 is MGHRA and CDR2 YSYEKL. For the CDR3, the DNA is TGCGCCAGCAGCCAAGATCGTGGGGCCGGGGAGCTGTTTTTT. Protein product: CASSQDRGAGELFF.

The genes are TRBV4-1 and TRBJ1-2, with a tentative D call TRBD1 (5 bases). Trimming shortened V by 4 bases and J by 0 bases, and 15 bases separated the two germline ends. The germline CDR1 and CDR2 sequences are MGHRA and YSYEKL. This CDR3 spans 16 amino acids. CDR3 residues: CASSPGGGGSNYGYTF. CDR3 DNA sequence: TGCGCCAGCAGCCCAGGCGGGGGGGGATCTAACTATGGCTACACCTTC.

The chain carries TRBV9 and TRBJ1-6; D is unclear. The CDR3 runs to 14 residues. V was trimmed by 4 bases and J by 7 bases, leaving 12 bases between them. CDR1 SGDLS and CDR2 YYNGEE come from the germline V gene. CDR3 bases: TGTGCCAGCAGCCAGGAAAACCGAAATTCACCCCTCCACTTT. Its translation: CASSQENRNSPLHF.

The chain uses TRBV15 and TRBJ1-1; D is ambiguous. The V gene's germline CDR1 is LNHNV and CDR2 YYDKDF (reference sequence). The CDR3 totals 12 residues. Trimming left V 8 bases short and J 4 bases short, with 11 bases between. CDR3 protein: CATRNEGTEAFF. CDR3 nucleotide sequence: TGTGCCACCCGAAATGAAGGCACTGAAGCTTTCTTT.

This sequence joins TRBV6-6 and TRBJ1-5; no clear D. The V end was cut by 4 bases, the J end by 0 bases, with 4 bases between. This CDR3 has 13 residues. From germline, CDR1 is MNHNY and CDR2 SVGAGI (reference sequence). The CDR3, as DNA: TGTGCCAGCAGTTCGAATAGCAATCAGCCCCAGCATTTT. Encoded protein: CASSSNSNQPQHF.

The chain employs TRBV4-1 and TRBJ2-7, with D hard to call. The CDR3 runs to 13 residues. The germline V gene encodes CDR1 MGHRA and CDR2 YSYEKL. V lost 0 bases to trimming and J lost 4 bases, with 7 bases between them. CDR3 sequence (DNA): TGCGCCAGCAGCCAAGAACTTGAATACGAGCAGTACTTC. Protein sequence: CASSQELEYEQYF.

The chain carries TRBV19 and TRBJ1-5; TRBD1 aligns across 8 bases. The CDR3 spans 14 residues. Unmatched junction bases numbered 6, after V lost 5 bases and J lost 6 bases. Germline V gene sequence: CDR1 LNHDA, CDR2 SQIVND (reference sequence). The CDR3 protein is CASSFPTGVQPQHF. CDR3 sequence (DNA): TGTGCCAGTAGTTTCCCGACAGGGGTTCAGCCCCAGCATTTT.

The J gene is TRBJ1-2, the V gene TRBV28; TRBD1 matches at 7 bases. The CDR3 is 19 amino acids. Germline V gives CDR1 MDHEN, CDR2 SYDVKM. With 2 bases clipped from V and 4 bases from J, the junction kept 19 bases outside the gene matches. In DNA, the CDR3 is TGTGCCAGCAGTTTAAGTCACCCAAGGATGGACAGGCTCGTCTATGGCTACACCTTC. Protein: CASSLSHPRMDRLVYGYTF.

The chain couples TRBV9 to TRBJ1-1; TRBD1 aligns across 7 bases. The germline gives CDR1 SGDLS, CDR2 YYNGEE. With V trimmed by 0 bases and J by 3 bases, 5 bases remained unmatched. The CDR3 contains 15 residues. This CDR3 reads CASSVGDSTDTEAFF. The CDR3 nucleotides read TGTGCCAGCAGCGTAGGGGACAGCACGGACACTGAAGCTTTCTTT.

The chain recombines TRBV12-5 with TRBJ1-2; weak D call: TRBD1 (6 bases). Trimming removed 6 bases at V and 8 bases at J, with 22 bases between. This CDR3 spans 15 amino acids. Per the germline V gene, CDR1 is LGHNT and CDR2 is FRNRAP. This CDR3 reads CASGSGGTPLSGYTF. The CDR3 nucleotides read TGTGCTAGTGGATCCGGCGGGACACCACTTTCCGGCTACACCTTC.

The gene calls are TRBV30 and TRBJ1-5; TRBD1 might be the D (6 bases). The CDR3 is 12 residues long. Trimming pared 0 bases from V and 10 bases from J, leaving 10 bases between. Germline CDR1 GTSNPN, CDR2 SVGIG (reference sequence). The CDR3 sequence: CAWSVSRGPQHF. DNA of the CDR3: TGTGCCTGGAGTGTTTCCAGGGGCCCCCAGCATTTT.

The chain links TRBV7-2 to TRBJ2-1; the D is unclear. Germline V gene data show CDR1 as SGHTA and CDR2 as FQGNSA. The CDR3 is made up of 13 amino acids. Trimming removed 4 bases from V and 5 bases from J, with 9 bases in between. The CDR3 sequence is CASSSPPNNEQFF. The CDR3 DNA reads TGTGCCAGCAGCTCCCCGCCAAACAATGAGCAGTTCTTC.

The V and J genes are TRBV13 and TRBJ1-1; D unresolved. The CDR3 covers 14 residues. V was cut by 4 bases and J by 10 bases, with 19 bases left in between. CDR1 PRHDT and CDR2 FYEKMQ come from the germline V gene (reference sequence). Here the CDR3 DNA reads TGTGCCAGCAGCTCCCGATACACCCCTGAGCGAGCTTTCTTT. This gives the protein CASSSRYTPERAFF.

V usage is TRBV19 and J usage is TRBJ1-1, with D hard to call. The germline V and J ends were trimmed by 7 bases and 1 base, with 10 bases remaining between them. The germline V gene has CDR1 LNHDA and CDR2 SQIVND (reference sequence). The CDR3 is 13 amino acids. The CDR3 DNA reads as TGTGCCAGTACCCAACCCTGGAACACTGAAGCTTTCTTT. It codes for CASTQPWNTEAFF.

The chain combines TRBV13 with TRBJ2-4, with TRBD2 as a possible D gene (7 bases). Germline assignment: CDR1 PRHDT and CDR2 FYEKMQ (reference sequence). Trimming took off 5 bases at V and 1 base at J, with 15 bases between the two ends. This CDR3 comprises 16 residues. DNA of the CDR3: TGTGCCAGCAGCACGGGGGGCCCCCTGGCCAAAAACATTCAGTACTTC. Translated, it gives CASSTGGPLAKNIQYF. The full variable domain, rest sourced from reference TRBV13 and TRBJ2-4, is AAGVIQSPRHLIKEKRETATLKCYPIPRHDTVYWYQQGPGQDPQFLISFYEKMQSDKGSIPDRFSAQQFSDYHSELNMSSLELGDSALYFCASSTGGPLAKNIQYFGAGTRLSVL.

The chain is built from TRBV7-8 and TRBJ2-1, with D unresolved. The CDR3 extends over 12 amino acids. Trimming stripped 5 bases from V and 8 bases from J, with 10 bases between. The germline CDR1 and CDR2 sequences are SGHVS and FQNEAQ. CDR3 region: CASSPTPYEQFF. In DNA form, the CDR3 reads TGTGCCAGCAGCCCAACCCCATATGAGCAGTTCTTC.

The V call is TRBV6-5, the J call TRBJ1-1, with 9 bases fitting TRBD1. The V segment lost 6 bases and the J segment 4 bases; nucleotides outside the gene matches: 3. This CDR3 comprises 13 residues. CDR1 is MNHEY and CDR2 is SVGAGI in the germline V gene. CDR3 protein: CASSLTGGTEAFF. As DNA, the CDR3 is TGTGCCAGCAGCCTGACAGGGGGCACTGAAGCTTTCTTT.

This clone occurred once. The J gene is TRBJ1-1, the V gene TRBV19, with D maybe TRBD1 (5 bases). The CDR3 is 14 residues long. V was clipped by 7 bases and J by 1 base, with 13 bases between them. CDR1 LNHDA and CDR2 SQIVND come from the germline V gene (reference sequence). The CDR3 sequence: CASTMGTGNTEAFF. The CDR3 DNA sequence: TGTGCCAGTACCATGGGGACGGGGAACACTGAAGCTTTCTTT.

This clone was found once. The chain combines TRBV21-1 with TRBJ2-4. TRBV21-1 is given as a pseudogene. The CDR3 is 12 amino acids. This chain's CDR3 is CASSKVKNIQYF. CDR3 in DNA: TGTGCCAGCAGCAAGGTAAAAAACATTCAGTACTTC.

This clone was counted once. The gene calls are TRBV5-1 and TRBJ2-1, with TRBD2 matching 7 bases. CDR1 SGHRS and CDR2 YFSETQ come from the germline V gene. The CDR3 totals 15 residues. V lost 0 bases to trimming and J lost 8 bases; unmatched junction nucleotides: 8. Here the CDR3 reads CASSLVGGSGDEQFF. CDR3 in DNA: TGCGCCAGCAGCTTGGTCGGGGGGAGCGGGGATGAGCAGTTCTTC.

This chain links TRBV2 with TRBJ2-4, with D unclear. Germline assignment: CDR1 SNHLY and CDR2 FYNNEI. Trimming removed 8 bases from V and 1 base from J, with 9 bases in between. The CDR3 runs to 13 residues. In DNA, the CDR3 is TGTGCCAGCTTAAATTGGGCCAAAAACATTCAGTACTTC. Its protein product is CASLNWAKNIQYF. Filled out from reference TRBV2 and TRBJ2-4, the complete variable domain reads EPEVTQTPSHQVTQMGQEVILRCVPISNHLYFYWYRQILGQKVEFLVSFYNNEISEKSEIFDDQFSVERPDGSNFTLKIRSTKLEDSAMYFCASLNWAKNIQYFGAGTRLSVL.